This entry features one TCR beta chain sequence. Its antigen has not been determined. No much larger clone is present one base from it, and per-base qualities are unavailable. These data are taken from a study of T cell responses to AZD1222 COVID-19 vaccine (dated by TCRdb to about 2021). For the wider study: TCR sequencing covered about 230 trial participants: 200 to 220 given two doses of AZD1222 and approximately 25 given two doses of MenACWY control vaccine. Enrollment into the trials was organized by age into subgroups of 18-55, 56-69 and 70-plus years, and those subgroups contained roughly 150, 30 and 60 TCR-sequenced participants, respectively. On the study overall, not on this receptor specifically: The 56-69-year group was small, and its depth increase did not reach significance, likely because of low power. Only six AZD1222 recipients were SARS-CoV-2 seropositive at baseline, limiting conclusions about previously exposed vaccinees. After two AZD1222 doses, both the breadth and the depth of spike-specific TCRs were significantly higher than at day 0 and than in MenACWY recipients. CD4 TCRs associated with the vaccine covered the entire spike protein, and the dominant responses were in regions 160-218 and 743-854. Reportedly, almost half of the unique spike-specific TCRs recognized epitopes lying outside the regions that are mutated in the B.1.351 and B.1.1.7 variants. Because no samples from the day 14 peak response were available, repertoires could be characterized only after the peak T cell response. Participants were mostly white British and included more females than males, and it was suggested by the authors that clonal diversity may have been underestimated.

For CDR1 and CDR2, the germline V gene lists SGHVS and FNYEAQ. The trim is 2 bases for V and 1 base for J, with a gap of 5 bases between the germline ends. The CDR3 measures 13 amino acids from cysteine to phenylalanine. Only the CDR3 DNA stays, 39 bases, in frame from base 1. The sample's time point label is to be understood as: about 28 days (+/-7) after the second vaccine dose. Because spike-specific TCR depth and breadth did not differ between the two schedules, AZD1222 recipients who got a second dose at roughly 4 weeks were pooled with those who got a second dose at roughly 12 weeks. Samples from vaccinated people were obtained from the UK trials COV001 and COV002, which included a single-blind randomized controlled phase 2/3 trial of AZD1222 (ChAdOx1 nCoV-19) in healthy adults. For TCRbeta chain sequencing, PBMC samples were collected from trial participants at day 0 and at day 28 after the second dose.

The CDR3 regions of human TCRbeta chains were subjected to immunosequencing. Concerning the study's data processing: Repertoire TCRs were checked for matches against a reference library of SARS-CoV-2-specific TCRs that had been generated using the MIRA antigen-specificity platform. Breadth meant the fraction of unique TCRs that were SARS-CoV-2-associated, whereas depth meant the fraction of total T cells that were SARS-CoV-2-associated. Each spike-specific TCR was assigned to its reactive spike region and to a CD4 or CD8 class using the MIRA data. Log10-transformed breadth and depth values were compared by one-way ANOVA with Sidak's multiple comparisons tests. TCRdb's version of the immuneACCESS table is confined to in-frame rearrangements and falls short of the full clone set. An unresolved V gene accounts for under half of the shortfall where checked; the remainder is of unknown origin. V, J and clone size are taken as reported in that table, and D and trimming were inferred from the DNA itself. The sample table holds approximately 89,000 clones, of which 90% were seen once. In total, the top ten clones hold about 5% of the sample.

This clonotype was obtained from an adult who received the AZD1222 COVID-19 vaccine. In this chain, TRBV7-6 is recombined with TRBJ2-5; confidence is insufficient to name the D gene. Sequencing used peripheral blood, obtained 28 days after the second AZD1222 dose. The CDR3 region has the sequence CASSLLIQETQYF. The sequenced DNA: TGTGCCAGCAGCTTATTAATCCAAGAGACCCAGTACTTC.